The clone carrying this TCR beta chain was detected many times. The antigen remains undetermined. This sample was included in a study of T cells after yellow fever vaccination. Generation of TCR cDNA used 5'RACE template switching (which added a universal primer site and UMIs). TCRdb ran MiXCR on the 5' RACE reads and lists one entry per CDR3 protein. The sample consists of under 300,000 distinct CDR3 sequences, roughly 6.3% of them appearing once. Findings and caveats of the study: Of the clonotypes, a small share occurred in both CD4 and CD8 compartments.

The CDR3 contains 13 residues. Trimming removed 0 bases from V and 5 bases from J, with 7 bases in between. CDR1 and CDR2 (germline): MNHEY, SMNVEV (reference sequence). The sequence came from a man between 25 and 39 years old who received the YFV17D yellow fever vaccine. This chain connects TRBV27 to TRBJ2-5; D is uncertain. The sample here was CD4+ T cells sorted from PBMCs, taken on the day of the yellow fever booster vaccination. DNA for the CDR3: TGTGCCAGCAGTTTATCGCGCCGGGAGACCCAGTACTTC. It codes for CASSLSRRETQYF.